A selection of T cell receptor beta chains follows, all from one sample in a study of a mutant IDH1 vaccine in newly diagnosed glioma. These TCRs are of unknown antigen specificity. Data came from immunoSEQ multiplex PCR; TCRdb stores just in-frame clones and leaves some out. This table holds tens of thousands of clones, around 84% found once. The material sequenced was PBMCs, taken from a glioma patient whose treatment included an IDH1 peptide vaccine. The receptors shown here come from a man aged 25 to 45 with glioma. Both conserved end residues are part of each CDR3. D genes are given only for firm matches. The size entry is marked missing in some rows and otherwise reads once, few, many or a size class.

j_call v_call clone_size d_call cdr3_nt cdr3_aa
TRBJ2-5 TRBV19 NA TRBD2 TGTGCCAGTAGTATAGTTCATCCCCCTAGCGGGGGCGAGACCCAGTACTTC CASSIVHPPSGGETQYF
TRBJ2-5 TRBV28 NA NA TGTGCCAGCAGTTTGTTCCAATTTGGGGAGACCCAGTACTTC CASSLFQFGETQYF
TRBJ2-2 TRBV5-1 NA TRBD1 TGCGCCAGCAGCCCGCAGGGGGAGTCCAACCCCGGGGAGCTGTTTTTT CASSPQGESNPGELFF
TRBJ2-7 TRBV5-1 NA NA TGCGCCAGCAGCTTCGGGACTTCCTACGAGCAGTACTTC CASSFGTSYEQYF
TRBJ2-7 TRBV4-1 NA TRBD1 TGCGCCAGCAGCCAAGTGGCATTTCCGGGACAGAGCTCCTACGAGCAGTACTTC CASSQVAFPGQSSYEQYF
TRBJ1-1 TRBV11-3 few TRBD1 TGTGCCAGCAGCCCGTCCGGGACAGGGGGCGACACTGAAGCTTTCTTT CASSPSGTGGDTEAFF
TRBJ2-5 TRBV19 NA TRBD1 TGTGCCAGTAGTGGGTCGGACAGGGGCCAAGAGACCCAGTACTTC CASSGSDRGQETQYF
TRBJ2-3 TRBV7-2 NA NA TGTGCCAGCAGCTTCCGAGACAGTCCCACGCAGTATTTT CASSFRDSPTQYF
TRBJ1-2 TRBV6-1 NA TRBD1 TGTGCCAGCTGGGGACAGGGCCTCTATGGCTACACCTTC CASWGQGLYGYTF
TRBJ2-6 TRBV30 NA NA TGTGCCTGGCCGAACTCGCGTTATAAAAGTCGGGCCAACGTCCTGACTTTC CAWPNSRYKSRANVLTF
TRBJ2-1 TRBV2 NA NA TGTGCCAGCAGGCTAGACCCTGACAGCTCATCGTACAATGAGCAGTTCTTC CASRLDPDSSSYNEQFF
TRBJ2-7 TRBV5-1 NA TRBD1 TGCGCCAGCAGCTCCTACCCTACGGACAGGTTAGGGACCTACGAGCAGTACTTC CASSSYPTDRLGTYEQYF
TRBJ1-2 TRBV7-9 NA NA TGTGCCAGCAGCTTAAGCTATGGCTACACCTTC CASSLSYGYTF
TRBJ1-2 TRBV7-9 NA NA TGTGCCAGCAGCCGGGGGACATCCAATGGCTACACCTTC CASSRGTSNGYTF
TRBJ2-4 TRBV6-5 NA NA TGTGCCAGCAGTTATGACAGGTCTCAAAACATTCAGTACTTC CASSYDRSQNIQYF
TRBJ2-1 TRBV6-1 NA TRBD1 TGTGCCAGCAGTGAAGTCGAGGGGGCAGCCTACAATGAGCAGTTCTTC CASSEVEGAAYNEQFF
TRBJ1-1 TRBV5-1 NA TRBD1 TGCGCCAGCAGCTTGGTATCAGGGGGGAACACTGAAGCTTTCTTT CASSLVSGGNTEAFF
TRBJ2-1 TRBV15 NA NA TGTGCCACCAGCCTTAACAATGAGCAGTTCTTC CATSLNNEQFF
TRBJ2-7 TRBV9 NA NA TGTGCCAGCAGCGTAGAAGCCGGTGGGATATCTCCCTACGAGCAGTACTTC CASSVEAGGISPYEQYF
TRBJ1-2 TRBV6-5 NA TRBD1 TGTGCCAGCAGTCACAGGACAGGGCAAGGCTACACCTTC CASSHRTGQGYTF
TRBJ2-7 TRBV7-2 NA NA TGTGCCAGCAGCTCCAGTTTGGGGTCCTACGAGCAGTACTTC CASSSSLGSYEQYF
TRBJ1-2 TRBV6-1 NA TRBD1 TGTGCCAGCAGTGAATTGGACAGGCATGGCTACACCTTC CASSELDRHGYTF
TRBJ2-5 TRBV6-5 NA NA TGTGCCAGCAGTCTAGCCATGAAAGAGACCCAGTACTTC CASSLAMKETQYF
TRBJ2-1 TRBV7-2 few NA TGTGCCAGCAGCTTAGGCCCCTCGAACAATGAGCAGTTCTTC CASSLGPSNNEQFF
TRBJ2-1 TRBV29-1 few TRBD1 TGCAGCGCCGTGGGGGTGTGGGACAGGGGGCCCAATGAGCAGTTCTTC CSAVGVWDRGPNEQFF
TRBJ2-1 TRBV5-4 NA NA TGTGCCAGCAGCTTGGCCAGTGGTAATGAGCAGTTCTTC CASSLASGNEQFF
TRBJ2-5 TRBV18 NA NA TGTGCCAGCTCATCGGGACGCCGGGAGACCCAGTACTTC CASSSGRRETQYF
TRBJ1-1 TRBV4-1 NA NA TGCGCCAGCAGCCAAGATCTCGGCCAGGCCCTTGAAGCTTTCTTT CASSQDLGQALEAFF
TRBJ1-1 TRBV19 few NA TGTGCCAGTTTAAAAGGGGACGACACTGAAGCTTTCTTT CASLKGDDTEAFF
TRBJ2-4 TRBV15 NA NA TGTGCCACCAGCAGAGATGTGGGGCGGGGAGTACTAGCCAAAAACATTCAGTACTTC CATSRDVGRGVLAKNIQYF
TRBJ1-2 TRBV7-2 NA NA TGTGCCAGCAGTTCACCCTTGTCTGTCTATGGCTACACCTTC CASSSPLSVYGYTF
TRBJ1-1 TRBV7-6 NA NA TGTGCCAGCAGCTTATTCAGCCAGCCCTTCCCTGAAGCTTTCTTT CASSLFSQPFPEAFF
TRBJ2-1 TRBV7-2 NA TRBD2 TGTGCCAGCAGCTTATTAGGGACTAGCGGGGGGGCTCAAAACAATGAGCAGTTCTTC CASSLLGTSGGAQNNEQFF
TRBJ2-1 TRBV6-5 NA TRBD2 TGTGCCAGCAGTTATATCCAGCGGGGTACTAATGAGCAGTTCTTC CASSYIQRGTNEQFF
TRBJ1-5 TRBV6-5 NA NA TGTGCCAGCACTTACCCGGGCTCCGCGCAGCCCCAGCATTTT CASTYPGSAQPQHF
TRBJ2-2 TRBV5-1 NA TRBD1 TGCGCCAGCAGCCTGCAGGGGACAGGTACTGGAAGCGGGGAGCTGTTTTTT CASSLQGTGTGSGELFF
TRBJ2-4 TRBV6-1 NA NA TGTGCCAGCAGTGAAGGTAGGACTGCAGCCAAAAACATTCAGTACTTC CASSEGRTAAKNIQYF
TRBJ2-7 TRBV5-1 NA NA TGCGCCAGCAGCTTGGCCGGCCAACCCTACGAGCAGTACTTC CASSLAGQPYEQYF
TRBJ1-5 TRBV27 NA NA TGTGCCAGCAGTCGGGGTGATAGCAATCAGCCCCAGCATTTT CASSRGDSNQPQHF
TRBJ1-5 TRBV19 NA TRBD1 TGTGCCAGTAGATTAACAGGGGGCTATAGCAATCAGCCCCAGCATTTT CASRLTGGYSNQPQHF
TRBJ2-5 TRBV7-9 NA NA TGTGCCAGCAGCAACAGGGATTGGGAGACCCAGTACTTC CASSNRDWETQYF
TRBJ1-2 TRBV21-1 NA NA TGTGCCAGCAGCAATCGCCGAGAGGGCTACACCTTC CASSNRREGYTF
TRBJ1-6 TRBV28 NA TRBD1 TGTGCCAGCAGTTTAAGGGACAGGGAACATTCACCCCTCCACTTT CASSLRDREHSPLHF
TRBJ1-6 TRBV28 NA TRBD1 TGTGCCAGCAATCCAAGGACAGGGAATAATTCACCCCTCCACTTT CASNPRTGNNSPLHF
TRBJ1-5 TRBV5-5 NA NA TGTGCCAGCAGCCATAGACCAGATCCGGATAGCAATCAGCCCCAGCATTTT CASSHRPDPDSNQPQHF